This TCR beta chain came from a study of blood T cell repertoires in COVID-19. The germline V gene has CDR1 SGHRS and CDR2 YFSETQ. This CDR3 has 14 residues. Repertoires were generated with immunoSEQ multiplex PCR, while TCRdb's copy carries only in-frame clones and drops some. Of roughly 180,000 clones listed, about 85% are singletons. With respect to this clone: One junction end does not reproduce the germline sequence, and a read error may be involved.

This sequence was found in a man in his 70s with active or convalescent COVID-19. The sample consisted of peripheral blood. The chain recombines TRBV5-1 with TRBJ1-6; D ambiguous. CDR3 in DNA: TGCGCCAGCAGGCAGCGGCTGGATAATTCACCCTTCCACTTT. It is translated as CASRQRLDNSPFHF. The whole variable domain, filled in from reference TRBV5-1 and TRBJ1-6, reads KAGVTQTPRYLIKTRGQQVTLSCSPISGHRSVSWYQQTPGQGLQFLFEYFSETQRNKGNFPGRFSGRQFSNSRSEMNVSTLELGDSALYLCASRQRLDNSPFHFGNGTRLTVT.